This T cell receptor (beta chain) originates from a study of OX40 agonist ivuxolimab in advanced cancers. Produced via immunoSEQ multiplex PCR; TCRdb's table is partial and in-frame only. The sample yields 120,000 or so clones, about 93% seen once. Germline values: CDR1 SGHTA, CDR2 FQGNSA. The CDR3 sequence is 15 residues long. Trimming took 3 bases from V and 6 from J; bases not matched to a gene: 3. This sequence joins TRBV7-2 and TRBJ2-2; 11 bases line up with TRBD2. The sequence was collected from an adult with an advanced solid tumor such as melanoma, head and neck, liver or kidney cancer. The sample was CD4+ or CD8+ T cells sorted from blood, taken in a trial of the OX40 agonist ivuxolimab. The CDR3 DNA reads TGTGCCAGCAGCTTTAGCGGGAGGGCACCCGGGGAGCTGTTTTTT. Translating gives CASSFSGRAPGELFF.